The clone carrying this T cell receptor (beta chain) was counted between two and nine times. V dropped 5 bases and J dropped 4 bases, with 9 bases sitting between them. From germline, CDR1 is SQVTM and CDR2 ANQGSEA. The CDR3 has 13 amino acids. This specimen belongs to a study of blood T cell repertoires in COVID-19. Original analysis: Amplified reference gene primers provided the basis for estimating nucleated cell counts. Clones were sequenced by immunoSEQ multiplex PCR, and TCRdb holds only the in-frame ones, with some missing. The V and J calls and the clone size are those of that table, but D and trimming were determined from the DNA. Here the sample spans hundreds of thousands of clones, around nine tenths being singletons.

Specimen: peripheral blood. This chain links TRBV29-1 with TRBJ1-6, with a tentative D call TRBD1 (5 bases). The TCR sequence derives from a man aged 70 or older with acute or convalescent COVID-19. In DNA, the CDR3 is TGCAGCGTTAGAGCAGGGTATAATTCACCCCTCCACTTT. It encodes CSVRAGYNSPLHF.